This T cell receptor (beta chain) was identified in a study of siplizumab effects on memory and regulatory T cells. Clones were read by immunoSEQ multiplex PCR, and TCRdb kept only the in-frame ones, dropping some. The data contain about 56,000 clones, around 97% of them singletons. Notes on the study in general: It seemed that naive T cells were more diverse than memory cells and were major contributors to the alloresponse. Tracing alloreactive clones into unstimulated subsets worked for only a minor fraction of them. Treatment with siplizumab left mappable alloreactive CD4+ clones averaging roughly 70% Treg-derived, compared with approximately 25% in controls.

As for this clone: Its target is unknown.

Germline V gene data show CDR1 as SGHRS and CDR2 as YFSETQ. The CDR3 has 13 amino acids. Trimming took off 0 bases at V and 0 bases at J, with 3 bases between the two ends. The J gene is TRBJ1-1, the V gene TRBV5-1; D gene uncertain. This TCR came from a human donor in good health. Source material: naive CD8+ T cells sorted from blood. As DNA, the CDR3 is TGCGCCAGCAGCTTGGCCTTGAACACTGAAGCTTTCTTT. Protein product: CASSLALNTEAFF.